These 2 T cell receptor beta chains share one sample of origin, sequenced in a study of Ad26.COV2.S vaccination and SARS-CoV-2 variants. As to treatment: about 20 received Ad26.COV2.S at low or high dose, single or two shots; roughly five received placebo; per-sample allocation not given. On day 63 after the first injection, vaccine and placebo recipients gave samples. TCRdb's table, derived via immunoSEQ multiplex PCR, lists solely in-frame clones and lacks some. Among about 350,000 clones listed, around 83% were seen once. Sequencing used peripheral blood, obtained in a trial of Ad26.COV2.S vaccine versus placebo. These receptors were obtained from a person between 18 and 65 years old who received the Ad26.COV2.S COVID-19 vaccine or a placebo.

The genes are TRBV29-1 and TRBJ1-6; D ambiguous. V lost 4 bases and J 9 bases, leaving 10 bases between the germline ends. In germline, CDR1 is SQVTM, CDR2 ANQGSEA. This CDR3 region has 12 residues. DNA of the CDR3: TGCAGCGTTGGGGAGGGAACTTCACCCCTCCACTTT. It translates to CSVGEGTSPLHF.

V gene TRBV19 combines with J gene TRBJ2-3; TRBD1 might be the D (5 bases). V dropped 7 bases and J dropped 5 bases, with 25 bases sitting between them. The CDR3 is 17 amino acids. CDR1 is LNHDA and CDR2 is SQIVND in the germline V gene (reference sequence). CDR3 residues: CASTTHYGAKARDTQYF. The CDR3 DNA is TGTGCCAGTACCACACATTATGGGGCGAAGGCAAGAGATACGCAGTATTTT. Combining the CDR3 with reference TRBV19 and TRBJ2-3 gives the whole variable domain DGGITQSPKYLFRKEGQNVTLSCEQNLNHDAMYWYRQDPGQGLRLIYYSQIVNDFQKGDIAEGYSVSREKKESFPLTVTSAQKNPTAFYLCASTTHYGAKARDTQYFGPGTRLTVL.